The 25 T cell receptor beta chains reported below all come from one sample, sequenced in a study of T cells in Graves' hyperthyroidism and ophthalmopathy. Amplified TCR beta CDR3 regions derived from RNA transcripts. The TCR CDR3 first-round RT-PCR relied on the HTBI primer set. TCRdb called the multiplex PCR reads again in MiXCR, with one record for every CDR3 protein. Altogether more than 300,000 distinct CDR3 sequences are present, about 18% being singletons, with the ten largest covering more than 30%. Sequenced material: blood. Every receptor here comes from a woman aged 25-40 years with Graves' hyperthyroidism that later progressed to Graves' ophthalmopathy.

The sample holds a few counts of this clonotype. CDR3 in amino acids: CASSLPRGGGNTIYF. The CDR3 bases are TGTGCCAGCAGTTTACCTCGTGGAGGGGGAAACACCATATATTTT. The genes are TRBV28 and TRBJ1-3; no reliable D call. CDR1 and CDR2 from the germline V gene are MDHEN and SYDVKM. The CDR3 covers 15 residues. Trimming took 2 bases from V and 4 from J, leaving 12 bases between them.

V gene TRBV15 combines with J gene TRBJ2-3; TRBD2 might be the D (6 bases). Germline-derived CDR1 and CDR2 are LNHNV and YYDKDF (reference sequence). The V end was cut by 5 bases, the J end by 2 bases, with 8 bases between. This CDR3 spans 13 amino acids. CDR3 DNA: TGTGCCACCAGCTTAGCGGACACAGATACGCAGTATTTT. It specifies CATSLADTDTQYF.

This clonotype was seen repeatedly, ten times or more. This sequence joins TRBV2 and TRBJ1-1; a possible D gene is TRBD1 (5 bases). This CDR3 has 14 amino acids. The germline V and J ends were trimmed by 4 bases and 0 bases, with 9 bases remaining between them. Germline V CDR1 and CDR2: SNHLY, FYNNEI. The CDR3 sequence is CASSVGRLNTEAFF. Written as DNA, the CDR3 is TGTGCCAGCAGTGTGGGACGGCTGAACACTGAAGCTTTCTTT.

This chain joins TRBV7-9 and TRBJ2-2, with 7 bases identical to TRBD1. V lost 1 base to trimming and J lost 1 base; unmatched junction nucleotides: 9. The CDR3 has 18 amino acids. The V gene's germline CDR1 is SEHNR and CDR2 FQNEAQ (reference sequence). For the CDR3, the DNA is TGTGCCAGCAGCTTAGACGGCACAGGGGTTGAGAACACCGGGGAGCTGTTTTTT. Its protein product is CASSLDGTGVENTGELFF.

The table lists this clonotype with a few counts. The V and J genes are TRBV27 and TRBJ2-7; the D is unclear. V lost 0 bases and J lost 4, with 7 bases in between. CDR1 and CDR2 (germline): MNHEY, SMNVEV (reference sequence). This CDR3 spans 13 amino acids. The CDR3 nucleotides read TGTGCCAGCAGTTTATCGGCACAGTACGAGCAGTACTTC. This encodes CASSLSAQYEQYF.

Many counts were recorded for this clonotype. The chain recombines TRBV7-2 with TRBJ2-4; TRBD2 aligns across 7 bases. The CDR3 sequence is 14 residues long. Losses at the gene ends were 0 bases for V and 8 bases for J; bases not matched to a gene: 4. From germline, CDR1 is SGHTA and CDR2 FQGNSA. CDR3 DNA sequence: TGTGCCAGCAGCTTAGCGCCGGGGGGAGACATTCAGTACTTC. It is translated as CASSLAPGGDIQYF.

There are many counts of this clonotype. This chain links TRBV6-1 with TRBJ2-3, with 7 positions matching TRBD2. The CDR3 runs 14 residues. Germline lookup yields CDR1 MNHNS and CDR2 SASEGT. The V and J ends lost 6 bases and 0 bases, in that order; junction bases with no gene match: 3. The CDR3 loop is CASRDSGSTDTQYF. CDR3 DNA sequence: TGTGCCAGCAGAGATAGCGGGAGCACAGATACGCAGTATTTT.

V gene TRBV20-1 combines with J gene TRBJ1-4, with D hard to call. Trimming removed 0 bases at V and 7 bases at J, with 9 bases between. Germline assignment: CDR1 DFQATT and CDR2 SNEGSKA (reference sequence). The CDR3 totals 13 residues. The DNA for the CDR3 is TGCAGTGCTAGAGATGGCGTCGGTGAAAAACTGTTTTTT. This sequence encodes CSARDGVGEKLFF.

In this sample, this clonotype turned up many times. The chain employs TRBV19 and TRBJ2-1; 7 nucleotides align to TRBD1. From germline, CDR1 is LNHDA and CDR2 SQIVND (reference sequence). This CDR3 is built from 14 residues. The junction had 9 bases not matched to a gene; V was cut back by 6 bases and J by 7 bases. The CDR3 DNA sequence: TGTGCCAGTAGAATACGACAGGGTTTGAATGAGCAGTTCTTC. The encoded protein is CASRIRQGLNEQFF.

V usage is TRBV24-1 and J usage is TRBJ2-7, with 11 bases matching TRBD2. The CDR3 has 14 residues. CDR1 and CDR2 from the germline V gene are KGHDR and SFDVKD. With V trimmed by 6 bases and J by 5 bases, 5 bases remained unmatched. This CDR3 is CATSTATSGNEQYF. CDR3 in DNA: TGTGCCACCAGTACCGCGACTAGCGGGAACGAGCAGTACTTC.

This clonotype was counted ten times or more. This chain joins TRBV18 and TRBJ1-1, with D uncertain. CDR3 length: 14 residues. Germline lookup yields CDR1 KGHSH and CDR2 LQKENI. The V and J ends lost 4 bases and 2 bases respectively, with 11 bases between them. In DNA, the CDR3 is TGTGCCAGCTCACGGGCCCGGGCAAACACTGAAGCTTTCTTT. Translating gives CASSRARANTEAFF. The variable domain in full, completed from reference TRBV18 and TRBJ1-1, reads NAGVMQNPRHLVRRRGQEARLRCSPMKGHSHVYWYRQLPEEGLKFMVYLQKENIIDESGMPKERFSAEFPKEGPSILRIQQVVRGDSAAYFCASSRARANTEAFFGQGTRLTVV.

This clonotype was seen ten or more times. This chain connects TRBV28 to TRBJ2-6; D gene unclear. V was shortened by 3 bases and J by 9 bases, with 21 bases between the two germline ends. Germline V CDR1 and CDR2: MDHEN, SYDVKM. There are 17 residues in the CDR3. DNA of the CDR3: TGTGCCAGCAGTTTGCGTGGAAGTCCAACTGGTGTCAACGTCCTGACTTTC. This encodes CASSLRGSPTGVNVLTF.

In its sample, this clonotype was seen many times. The chain employs TRBV24-1 and TRBJ2-3; D may be TRBD2 (6 bases). This CDR3 is built from 16 residues. The V end was cut by 3 bases, the J end by 1 base, with 13 bases between. In germline, CDR1 is KGHDR, CDR2 SFDVKD. For the CDR3, the DNA is TGTGCCACCAGTGATCCCACTAAGCGGGGCACAGATACGCAGTATTTT. This translates into CATSDPTKRGTDTQYF.

The chain links TRBV20-1 to TRBJ1-1; D gene unclear. Germline V CDR1 and CDR2: DFQATT, SNEGSKA (reference sequence). The V end was cut by 2 bases, the J end by 4 bases, with 11 bases between. The CDR3 runs to 13 residues. The CDR3 DNA is TGCAGTGCTAGACCTCAGGATAGCACTGAAGCTTTCTTT. Its protein product is CSARPQDSTEAFF.

This clonotype was observed a handful of times. DNA of the CDR3: TGTGCCAGCAGTCCGGGACAGGGTCTGTCGATCAATGAGCAGTTCTTC. This translates into CASSPGQGLSINEQFF. This sequence joins TRBV12-3 or TRBV12-4 and TRBJ2-1; TRBD1 agrees at 9 bases. The CDR3 runs to 16 residues. V trimming: 5 bases; J trimming: 6 bases; junction bases outside the gene matches: 11.

This clonotype was detected ten times or more. The gene calls are TRBV19 and TRBJ1-1; no firm D call. V lost 6 bases and J 0 bases, leaving 11 bases between the germline ends. The CDR3 runs 14 residues. Germline V lookup: CDR1 LNHDA, CDR2 SQIVND (reference sequence). The chain's CDR3 is CASRPQIMNTEAFF. CDR3 nucleotide sequence: TGTGCCAGTAGGCCCCAAATAATGAACACTGAAGCTTTCTTT.

CDR3: CSARDQGHTGELFF. Here the CDR3 DNA reads TGCAGTGCTAGAGATCAAGGCCACACCGGGGAGCTGTTTTTT. The chain combines TRBV20-1 with TRBJ2-2; unclear D gene. This CDR3 is 14 amino acids long. V shed 0 bases and J shed 3 bases, with 8 bases lying between them. The germline V gene has CDR1 DFQATT and CDR2 SNEGSKA (reference sequence).

The chain has TRBV28 and TRBJ1-3; unclear D gene. The V gene's germline CDR1 is MDHEN and CDR2 SYDVKM. V was shortened by 7 bases and J by 0 bases, with 16 bases between the two germline ends. This CDR3 contains 16 residues. CDR3 sequence reads: CASTPRRMISGNTIYF. Here the CDR3 DNA reads TGTGCCAGCACCCCTAGGCGGATGATCTCTGGAAACACCATATATTTT.

The chain has TRBV5-1 and TRBJ2-7; possible D gene TRBD1, 6 bases. The CDR3 totals 16 residues. Trimming pared 4 bases from V and 5 bases from J, leaving 22 bases between. Germline lookup yields CDR1 SGHRS and CDR2 YFSETQ. The CDR3 sequence is CASSLGPGQPGDEQYF. Written as DNA, the CDR3 is TGCGCCAGCAGCCTGGGGCCAGGACAGCCCGGGGACGAGCAGTACTTC.

The chain links TRBV3-1 to TRBJ2-4; TRBD2 matches 12 bases. V shed 4 bases, J shed 7 bases, and the junction held 8 bases outside the gene matches. This CDR3 has 16 residues. Germline V gives CDR1 LGHDT, CDR2 YNNKEL (reference sequence). The CDR3 sequence: CASSPRLAGDDNIQYF. CDR3 nucleotides: TGTGCCAGCAGCCCGCGACTAGCGGGAGACGATAACATTCAGTACTTC.

This clonotype was recorded many times. J is TRBJ2-5 and V is TRBV6-1; TRBD2 agrees at 7 bases. The CDR3 sequence is 16 residues long. Losses at the gene ends were 0 bases for V and 5 bases for J; bases not matched to a gene: 9. Germline-derived CDR1 and CDR2 are MNHNS and SASEGT. The CDR3 coding sequence is TGTGCCAGCAGTGAAGCTCGGGGAGGGACGCGCGAGACCCAGTACTTC. Amino acids: CASSEARGGTRETQYF.

In its sample, this clonotype was seen many times. The V call is TRBV18, the J call TRBJ1-1; D is possibly TRBD1 (5 bases). Trimming shortened V by 1 base and J by 4 bases, and 13 bases separated the two germline ends. The V gene's germline CDR1 is KGHSH and CDR2 LQKENI. This CDR3 contains 15 residues. CDR3 loop: CASSPLGGYGTEAFF. For the CDR3, the DNA is TGTGCCAGCTCACCACTTGGGGGATACGGCACTGAAGCTTTCTTT.

The sample holds many counts of this clonotype. The CDR3 spells CASSLYPDRRAGGSYNEQFF. The CDR3 DNA reads TGCGCCAGCAGCTTGTATCCGGACCGTAGAGCGGGCGGCTCCTACAATGAGCAGTTCTTC. The chain has TRBV5-1 and TRBJ2-1, with D perhaps matching TRBD2 (6 bases). V was shortened by 1 base and J by 0 bases, with 23 bases between the two germline ends. The germline V gene has CDR1 SGHRS and CDR2 YFSETQ. CDR3 length: 20 amino acids.

In this sample, this clonotype turned up many times. This chain uses TRBV11-2 with TRBJ1-2, with D possibly being TRBD1 (5 bases). Germline V gives CDR1 SGHAT, CDR2 FQNNGV. The CDR3 loop spans 16 amino acids. Trimming took off 5 bases at V and 4 bases at J, with 20 bases between the two ends. CDR3 protein: CASSPTRPDRSYGYTF. Written as DNA, the CDR3 is TGTGCCAGCAGCCCTACCCGCCCCGACAGAAGCTATGGCTACACCTTC.

This clonotype was detected many times. The chain combines TRBV28 with TRBJ1-1, with TRBD1 matching 7 bases. Per the germline V gene, CDR1 is MDHEN and CDR2 is SYDVKM. Trimming at V came to 3 bases and at J to 3 bases, leaving 10 bases not matched to a gene. CDR3 length: 16 residues. As DNA, the CDR3 is TGTGCCAGCAGTTTCCCACGTACAGGGGAAGACACTGAAGCTTTCTTT. Its translation is CASSFPRTGEDTEAFF.